This T cell receptor (beta chain) was observed in a study of T-cell memory formation after mild COVID-19. Study observations and caveats: Unconfirmed was the SARS-CoV-2 specificity of second-wave clones that peaked on day 37. A subset of responding clones appeared in pre-infection memory, suggesting cross-reactive memory joined. Day 15 to 85 contracting clones showed balanced CD4/CD8; later expanders leaned CD4+.

This clonotype was recorded once. Antigen specificity is unknown. Using its own MiXCR run on the 5' RACE reads, TCRdb lists one record per CDR3 protein. The top ten hold approximately 1.5% of the sample, which has approximately 48,000 distinct CDR3 sequences, over 6.5% seen once. Germline V gene sequence: CDR1 SGHRS, CDR2 YFSETQ. V gave up 1 base and J gave up 7 bases; unmatched junction bases: 4. The CDR3 extends over 14 amino acids. The rearrangement links TRBV5-1 to TRBJ1-1; 10 bases agree with TRBD1. This receptor was obtained from a man aged 18-30 years who had mild COVID-19 (a few samples of this study predate the infection). Cell type and time point are not known. The sequencing input was PBMCs or a T cell subset sorted from them (not recorded which). CDR3 region: CASSLRTGGSEAFF. The CDR3 DNA follows: TGCGCCAGCAGCTTGAGGACAGGGGGGAGTGAAGCTTTCTTT.